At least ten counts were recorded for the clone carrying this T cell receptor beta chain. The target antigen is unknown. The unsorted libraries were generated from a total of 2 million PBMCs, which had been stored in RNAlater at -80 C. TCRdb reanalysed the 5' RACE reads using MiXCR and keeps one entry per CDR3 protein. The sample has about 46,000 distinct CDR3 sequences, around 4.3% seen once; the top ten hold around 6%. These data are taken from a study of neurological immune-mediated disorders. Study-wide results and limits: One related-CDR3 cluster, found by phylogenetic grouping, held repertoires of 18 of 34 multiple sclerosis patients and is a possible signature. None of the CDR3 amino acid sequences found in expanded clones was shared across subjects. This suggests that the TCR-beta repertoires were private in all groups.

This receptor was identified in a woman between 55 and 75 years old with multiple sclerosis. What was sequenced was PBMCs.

Here the CDR3 reads CASSSLGRNTEAFF. The CDR3 coding sequence is TGTGCCAGCAGCTCACTAGGGAGGAACACTGAAGCTTTCTTT. The chain links TRBV7-2 to TRBJ1-1; D gene ambiguous. Per the germline V gene, CDR1 is SGHTA and CDR2 is FQGNSA. Trimming left V 4 bases short and J 1 base short, with 10 bases between. The CDR3 loop spans 14 amino acids.